The TCR beta chain under discussion was sequenced for a study of technical replicates of blood from a handful of donors. This table comes from immunoSEQ multiplex PCR, and its TCRdb copy is limited to in-frame clones, with some not included. Found here are approximately 70,000 clones, approximately 90% of them singletons; the top ten hold over 4%. Trimming removed 5 bases from V and 1 base from J; junction bases left unmatched: 11. From germline, CDR1 is SGHRS and CDR2 YFSETQ. CDR3 length equals 18 residues. The TCR was taken from a human donor in good health. Some clones in this sample may be carry-over from other donors' samples. V and J are TRBV5-1 and TRBJ1-6; 8 nucleotides agree with TRBD1. Sequencing input: PBMCs. The CDR3 loop is CASRYTAGGESYNSPLHF. CDR3 nucleotides: TGCGCCAGCAGATACACGGCAGGGGGCGAGTCCTATAATTCACCCCTCCACTTT.